This T cell receptor (beta chain) was captured by sequencing in a study of vaccination effects on CD4 cells after COVID-19. Study-level points and caveats: After vaccination, at late timepoints, clones induced by infection and by vaccine contracted markedly. The study, lacking early post-infection timepoints, had few convalescent patients.

This clone was seen once. Its cognate antigen is unknown. The CDR3 totals 15 residues. With 8 bases removed from V and 9 bases from J, the gap between germline ends came to 23 bases. CDR1 is SNHLY, CDR2 FYNNEI, per germline. Viral peptide pool expansion of antigen-specific CD4+ T cells preceded sequencing in the ViraFEST assay. It was after 10 days of culture that CD4+ T cells were isolated. Absence of prior SARS-CoV-2 infection characterized the vaccine recipients, who showed negative nucleocapsid antibodies. PBMC were cultured at around 2 million per well with 10 IU/ml IL-2 and around 9 ug/ml peptides. Replacing half the medium with IL-2 medium was done on days 3 and 7. TCRdb's copy holds only in-frame clones and misses some; the assay was immunoSEQ multiplex PCR. The sample includes about 73,000 clones, 65% to 80% seen only once; the top ten take around 2.9%.

The rearrangement uses TRBV2 and TRBJ2-1, with D possibly TRBD1 on 5 matching bases. The sample here was CD4+ T cells from PBMCs cultured with HCoV-NL63 spike peptides, taken before COVID-19 vaccination. The source of this sequence is a human donor who received a COVID-19 vaccine. In DNA form, the CDR3 reads TGTGCCAGCCAATTGCAGGGAAAGGATTATGGTGAGCAGTTCTTC. Translation: CASQLQGKDYGEQFF.